One and the same sample provided the 15 T cell receptor beta chains below, sequenced in a study of glioma-infiltrating T cells after dendritic cell vaccination. TCRdb's table, derived via immunoSEQ multiplex PCR, lists solely in-frame clones and lacks some. Of over 75,000 clones listed, about 81% are singletons. Time point described: after dendritic cell vaccination, including at tumor progression/relapse. Sequenced material: blood, taken after dendritic cell vaccination. The receptors stem from a human donor with glioblastoma.

The CDR3 coding sequence is TGTGCCAGCGGGACAGGGACTGTCTACGAGCAGTACGTC. This sequence encodes CASGTGTVYEQYV. The V call is TRBV6-1, the J call TRBJ2-7; 9 bases match TRBD1. Germline V CDR1 and CDR2: MNHNS, SASEGT. V dropped 8 bases and J dropped 3; count of bases not matched to a gene: 5. The CDR3 has 13 residues.

This sequence joins TRBV14 and TRBJ2-1; 10 bases match TRBD2. The CDR3 contains 20 residues. In germline, CDR1 is SGHDN, CDR2 FVKESK. Trimming at V came to 1 base and at J to 1 base, leaving 13 bases not matched to a gene. The CDR3 DNA follows: TGTGCCAGCAGCCAAGTTAGAGCGGGAGGGCCGGGTAGTTCCTACAATGAGCAGTTCTTC. This codes for CASSQVRAGGPGSSYNEQFF. The full variable domain, rest sourced from reference TRBV14 and TRBJ2-1, is EAGVTQFPSHSVIEKGQTVTLRCDPISGHDNLYWYRRVMGKEIKFLLHFVKESKQDESGMPNNRFLAERTGGTYSTLKVQPAELEDSGVYFCASSQVRAGGPGSSYNEQFFGPGTRLTVL.

The V gene is TRBV27, the J gene TRBJ2-7; weak D call: TRBD2 (6 bases). This CDR3 has 17 residues. Germline V gives CDR1 MNHEY, CDR2 SMNVEV (reference sequence). V was trimmed by 6 bases and J by 3 bases, leaving 24 bases between them. The CDR3 DNA reads TGTGCCAGCAGCCGGCGGGAAGTGCGAGAGTTCGTCTACGAGCAGTACGTC. Encoded protein: CASSRREVREFVYEQYV.

The chain couples TRBV5-1 to TRBJ2-1; the match to TRBD1 covers 8 bases. CDR1 SGHRS and CDR2 YFSETQ come from the germline V gene. With 0 bases clipped from V and 5 bases from J, the junction kept 16 bases outside the gene matches. The CDR3 contains 19 residues. CDR3 sequence (DNA): TGCGCCAGCAGCTTGGGTGATCGTCAGGGGGCACGAAGGAACAATGAGCAGTTCTTC. Its protein is CASSLGDRQGARRNNEQFF.

The CDR3 sequence: CASTQKGQHGYTF. The CDR3 nucleotides are TGTGCCAGCACCCAAAAGGGACAGCATGGCTACACCTTC. This chain links TRBV27 with TRBJ1-2, with TRBD1 identical over 7 bases. The length of the CDR3 is 13 residues. Germline trimming cut 7 bases from V and 6 bases from J; bases unmatched to any gene: 8. Per germline, CDR1 MNHEY and CDR2 SMNVEV (reference sequence).

The rearrangement links TRBV5-1 to TRBJ2-2; a possible D gene is TRBD1 (5 bases). V lost 2 bases and J 6 bases, leaving 11 bases between the germline ends. The length of the CDR3 is 14 residues. CDR1 is SGHRS and CDR2 is YFSETQ in the germline V gene. CDR3 DNA: TGCGCCAGCAGCTTTAGGGGTTCGCCCGGGGAGCTGTTTTTT. Protein product: CASSFRGSPGELFF.

The chain links TRBV6-5 to TRBJ2-2, with TRBD1 identical over 8 bases. Germline V gene data show CDR1 as MNHEY and CDR2 as SVGAGI. The J segment lost 4 bases and the V segment lost 6 bases, leaving 7 bases of the junction unmatched. The CDR3 has 15 amino acids. CDR3 nucleotides: TGTGCCAGCAGGTACGGGACAGGAGCCACCGGGGAGCTGTTTTTT. It translates to CASRYGTGATGELFF.

V is TRBV18 and J is TRBJ2-1; a possible D gene is TRBD2 (6 bases). The V gene lost 6 bases and the J gene lost 10 bases, with 28 bases spanning the gap. The CDR3 extends over 17 amino acids. Germline assignment: CDR1 KGHSH and CDR2 LQKENI. Written as DNA, the CDR3 is TGTGCCAGCTCCCGGAGGGAGAGCGGGCGGGCCCTGGGAGAGCAGTTCTTC. Its protein is CASSRRESGRALGEQFF.

Only one count was recorded for this clone. The genes are TRBV5-4 and TRBJ1-3; the D gene is possibly TRBD1 (5 bases). Between the trimmed V and J ends, which lost 4 bases and 0 bases, there was a span of 8 bases. The CDR3 spans 14 residues. Germline V CDR1 and CDR2: SGHNT, YYREEE (reference sequence). The CDR3 DNA follows: TGTGCCAGCAGCGCGGGGGGCTCTGGAAACACCATATATTTT. It codes for CASSAGGSGNTIYF.

The chain recombines TRBV30 with TRBJ1-1, with unresolved D. CDR3 length: 13 residues. CDR1 and CDR2 from the germline V gene are GTSNPN and SVGIG (reference sequence). V lost 3 bases and J 6 bases, leaving 14 bases between the germline ends. CDR3 loop: CAWSMTGPSEAFF. The CDR3 DNA reads as TGTGCCTGGAGCATGACTGGTCCTTCTGAAGCTTTCTTT. Full variable domain (remainder filled in from reference TRBV30 and TRBJ1-1): SQTIHQWPATLVQPVGSPLSLECTVEGTSNPNLYWYRQAAGRGLQLLFYSVGIGQISSEVPQNLSASRPQDRQFILSSKKLLLSDSGFYLCAWSMTGPSEAFFGQGTRLTVV.

The gene calls are TRBV2 and TRBJ1-1; TRBD1 is a possible D gene (6 bases). This CDR3 contains 15 residues. With 7 bases removed from V and 8 bases from J, the gap between germline ends came to 23 bases. Germline CDR1 is SNHLY and CDR2 is FYNNEI. DNA of the CDR3: TGTGCCAGCAACAGTCAGAACAGGGATAACTCCGAAGCTTTCTTT. Protein product: CASNSQNRDNSEAFF.

The gene calls are TRBV5-1 and TRBJ1-1; D is perhaps TRBD1 (5 bases). Trimming took 4 bases from V and 1 from J, leaving 11 bases between them. The CDR3 runs 14 residues. Germline V gene data show CDR1 as SGHRS and CDR2 as YFSETQ. The CDR3 is CASSPRTGNTEAFF. As DNA, the CDR3 is TGCGCCAGCAGCCCCCGTACAGGGAACACTGAAGCTTTCTTT. Full variable domain (rest looked up from reference TRBV5-1 and TRBJ1-1): KAGVTQTPRYLIKTRGQQVTLSCSPISGHRSVSWYQQTPGQGLQFLFEYFSETQRNKGNFPGRFSGRQFSNSRSEMNVSTLELGDSALYLCASSPRTGNTEAFFGQGTRLTVV.

The rearrangement joins TRBV21-1 to TRBJ2-7; the table's D call TRBD2 went unverified against the DNA. TRBV21-1 is an annotated pseudogene. The CDR3 covers 19 residues. In nucleotides, the CDR3 is TGTGCCAGCAGCAAAGAGGCTATCTTGGTCCTAGCGGGAACCTACGAGCAGTACGTC. Translation: CASSKEAILVLAGTYEQYV.

The chain joins TRBV12-5 to TRBJ2-7, with TRBD2 matching 8 bases. After removal of 5 bases from V and 0 bases from J, the junction contained 6 bases not matched to a gene. The CDR3 contains 15 residues. The germline V gene encodes CDR1 LGHNT and CDR2 FRNRAP. In nucleotides, the CDR3 is TGTGCTAGTGGTCCGTCGGGAGGGAGCTCCTACGAGCAGTACGTC. Encoded protein: CASGPSGGSSYEQYV.

The chain has TRBV5-1 and TRBJ1-1; no reliable D call. Between the trimmed V and J ends, which lost 4 bases and 5 bases, there was a span of 18 bases. Germline V gene sequence: CDR1 SGHRS, CDR2 YFSETQ. This CDR3 has 15 residues. In nucleotides, the CDR3 is TGCGCCAGCAGCCAATTGGACCGCGGGCAGACTGAAGCTTTCTTT. Protein: CASSQLDRGQTEAFF.